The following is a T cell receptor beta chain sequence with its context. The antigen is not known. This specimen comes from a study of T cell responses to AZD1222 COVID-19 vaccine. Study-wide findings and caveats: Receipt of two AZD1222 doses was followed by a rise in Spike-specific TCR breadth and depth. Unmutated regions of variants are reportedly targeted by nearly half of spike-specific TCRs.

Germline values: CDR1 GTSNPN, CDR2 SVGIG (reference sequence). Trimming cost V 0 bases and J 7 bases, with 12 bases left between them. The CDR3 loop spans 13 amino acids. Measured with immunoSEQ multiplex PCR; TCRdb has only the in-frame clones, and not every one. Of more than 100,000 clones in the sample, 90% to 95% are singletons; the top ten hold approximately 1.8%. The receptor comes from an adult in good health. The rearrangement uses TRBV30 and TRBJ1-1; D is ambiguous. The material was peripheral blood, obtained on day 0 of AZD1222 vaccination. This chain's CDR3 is CAWSVSSVNEAFF. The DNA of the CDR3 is TGTGCCTGGAGTGTAAGTAGTGTGAATGAAGCTTTCTTT.